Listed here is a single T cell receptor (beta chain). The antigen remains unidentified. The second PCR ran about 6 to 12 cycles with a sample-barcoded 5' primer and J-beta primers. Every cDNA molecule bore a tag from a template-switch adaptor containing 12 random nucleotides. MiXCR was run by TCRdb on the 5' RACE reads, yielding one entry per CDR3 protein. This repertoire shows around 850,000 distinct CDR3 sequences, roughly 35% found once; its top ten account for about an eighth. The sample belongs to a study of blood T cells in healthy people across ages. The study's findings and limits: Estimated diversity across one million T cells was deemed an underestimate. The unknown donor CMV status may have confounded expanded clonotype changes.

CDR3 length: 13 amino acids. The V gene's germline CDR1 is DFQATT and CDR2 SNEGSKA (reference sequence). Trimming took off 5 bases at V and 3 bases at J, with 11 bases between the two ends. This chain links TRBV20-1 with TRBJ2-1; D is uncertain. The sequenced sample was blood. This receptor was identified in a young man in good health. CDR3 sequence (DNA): TGCAGTGCTGGGAAACGGATCTACAATGAGCAGTTCTTC. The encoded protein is CSAGKRIYNEQFF.